Listed here is a single T cell receptor beta chain. What it recognizes is unknown. The source of the sample is a study of T-cell memory formation after mild COVID-19. About the research overall: Most TCR clusters belonged to a single donor.

The study's findings and limits: Clones contracting over day 15 to 85 were CD4/CD8 balanced, with later expanders leaning CD4+. CD8+ contracting clones occupied EMRA, while CD4+ ones occupied mainly CM and EM.

Germline CDR1 is SGHTA and CDR2 is FQGNSA. The CDR3 is 18 amino acids. Trimming took 1 base from V and 2 from J, leaving 17 bases between them. Researchers used 5'RACE with constant-segment primers to make TCR alpha and TCR beta cDNA libraries that carry sample barcodes and UMIs. From the 5' RACE reads, TCRdb called clonotypes with MiXCR, one entry per CDR3 protein. Of roughly 280,000 distinct CDR3 sequences listed, approximately 7.6% are singletons. The source material was PBMCs or a T cell subset sorted from them (not recorded which). The receptor was derived from a man younger than 35 who had mild COVID-19 (a few samples of this study predate the infection). Cell type and time point are not known. This sequence joins TRBV7-2 and TRBJ2-2; D is perhaps TRBD2 (5 bases). CDR3 bases: TGTGCCAGCAGCTTAGAAGCGGTTCGGGCAATAAACACCGGGGAGCTGTTTTTT. As protein: CASSLEAVRAINTGELFF.